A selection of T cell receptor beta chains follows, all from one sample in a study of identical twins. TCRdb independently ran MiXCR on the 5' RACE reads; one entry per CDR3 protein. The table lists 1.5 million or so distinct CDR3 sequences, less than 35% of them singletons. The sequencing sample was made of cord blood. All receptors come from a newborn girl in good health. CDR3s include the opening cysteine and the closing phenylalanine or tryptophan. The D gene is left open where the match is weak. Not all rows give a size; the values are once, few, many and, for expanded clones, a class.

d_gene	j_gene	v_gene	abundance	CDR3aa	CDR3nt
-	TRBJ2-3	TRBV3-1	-	CASSRPGLNTQYF	TGTGCCAGCAGCCGCCCAGGTTTAAATACGCAGTATTTT
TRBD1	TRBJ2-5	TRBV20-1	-	CSARSGQGLSWETQYF	TGCAGTGCTAGATCCGGACAGGGCCTATCTTGGGAGACCCAGTACTTC
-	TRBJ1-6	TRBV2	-	CASTRVRSYNSPLHF	TGTGCCAGCACCCGCGTGAGGTCCTATAATTCACCCCTCCACTTT
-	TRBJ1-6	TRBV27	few	CASSATGIAYNSPLHF	TGTGCCAGCAGTGCTACAGGGATTGCCTATAATTCACCCCTCCACTTT
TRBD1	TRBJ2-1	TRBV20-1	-	CSAAADRAYDEQFF	TGCAGTGCTGCGGCCGACAGGGCATACGATGAGCAGTTCTTC
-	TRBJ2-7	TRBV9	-	CASSVRQVGEQYF	TGTGCCAGCAGCGTACGACAGGTAGGCGAGCAGTACTTC
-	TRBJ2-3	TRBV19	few	CASSPPWGAAPTDTQYF	TGTGCCAGTAGTCCCCCCTGGGGGGCGGCCCCCACAGATACGCAGTATTTT
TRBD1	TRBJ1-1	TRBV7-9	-	CASSPGTVKTEAFF	TGTGCCAGCAGCCCCGGGACAGTGAAAACTGAAGCTTTCTTT
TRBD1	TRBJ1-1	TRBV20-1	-	CSARPGTANTEAFF	TGCAGTGCTAGACCCGGGACAGCGAACACTGAAGCTTTCTTT
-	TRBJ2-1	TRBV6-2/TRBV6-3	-	CASSYGGYDEQFF	TGTGCCAGCAGTTACGGCGGGTACGATGAGCAGTTCTTC
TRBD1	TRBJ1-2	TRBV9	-	CASSATGGRDGYTF	TGTGCCAGCAGCGCGACAGGGGGCAGGGATGGCTACACCTTC
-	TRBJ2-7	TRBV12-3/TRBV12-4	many	CASSPRDEQYF	TGTGCCAGCAGCCCCCGTGACGAGCAGTACTTC
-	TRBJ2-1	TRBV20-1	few	CSARVEAQTAGRFF	TGCAGTGCTAGAGTGGAAGCCCAGACTGCGGGGAGGTTCTTC
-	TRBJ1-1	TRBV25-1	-	CASSAGGGRPFF	TGTGCCAGCAGTGCCGGGGGCGGGAGGCCTTTCTTT
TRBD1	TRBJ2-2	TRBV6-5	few	CASSDRENTGELFF	TGTGCCAGCAGTGACAGGGAGAACACCGGGGAGCTGTTTTTT
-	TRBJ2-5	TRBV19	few	CASSLFRDTVREEQYF	TGTGCCAGTAGTCTTTTCCGGGACACCGTAAGGGAGGAGCAGTACTTC
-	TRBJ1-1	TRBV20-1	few	CSAGGRERTEAFF	TGCAGTGCGGGGGGGCGTGAGAGGACTGAAGCTTTCTTT
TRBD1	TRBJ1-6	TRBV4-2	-	CASSQADRGSPLHF	TGTGCCAGCAGCCAAGCAGACAGGGGCTCACCCCTCCACTTT
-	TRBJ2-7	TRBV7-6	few	CASSLVVRGGEQYF	TGTGCCAGCAGCTTAGTCGTCAGGGGTGGGGAGCAGTACTTC
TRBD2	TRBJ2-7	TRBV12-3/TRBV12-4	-	CASSSSGRARYEQYF	TGTGCCAGCAGTTCGAGCGGGAGGGCCCGTTACGAGCAGTACTTC
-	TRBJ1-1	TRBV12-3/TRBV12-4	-	CASSLTVQTEAFF	TGTGCCAGCAGTTTAACAGTGCAGACTGAAGCTTTCTTT
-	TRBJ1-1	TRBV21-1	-	CASSKRTGLPNTEAFF	TGTGCCAGCAGCAAACGTACAGGCCTCCCGAACACTGAAGCTTTCTTT
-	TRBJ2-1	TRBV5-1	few	CASSLPQGGEQFF	TGCGCCAGCAGCTTACCACAGGGAGGTGAGCAGTTCTTC
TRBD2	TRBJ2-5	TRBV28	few	CASSRTSVKETQYF	TGTGCCAGCAGCCGGACTAGCGTAAAGGAGACCCAGTACTTC
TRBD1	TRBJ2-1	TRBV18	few	CASSPLNRGTYNEQFF	TGTGCCAGCTCACCACTAAACAGGGGTACATACAATGAGCAGTTCTTC
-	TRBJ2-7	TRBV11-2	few	CASSLGPYITYEQYF	TGTGCCAGCAGCTTGGGCCCCTATATAACCTACGAGCAGTACTTC
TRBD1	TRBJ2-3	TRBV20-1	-	CSVPGQGAADTQYF	TGCAGTGTTCCGGGACAGGGGGCGGCAGATACGCAGTATTTT
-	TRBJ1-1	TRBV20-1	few	CSAREGRAAFF	TGCAGTGCTAGAGAGGGCAGGGCCGCTTTCTTT
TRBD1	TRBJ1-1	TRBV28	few	CASSIGTATEAFF	TGTGCCAGCAGTATCGGGACAGCAACTGAAGCTTTCTTT
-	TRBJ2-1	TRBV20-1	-	CSARGLAQYNEQFF	TGCAGTGCTAGAGGCCTAGCGCAATACAATGAGCAGTTCTTC
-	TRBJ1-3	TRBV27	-	CASSLSRAGNTIYF	TGTGCCAGCAGTTTGTCCCGGGCTGGAAACACCATATATTTT
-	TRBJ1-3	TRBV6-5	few	CASSQVPSGNTIYF	TGTGCCAGCAGTCAGGTCCCCTCTGGAAACACCATATATTTT
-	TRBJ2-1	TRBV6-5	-	CASSYDGLRSYNEQFF	TGTGCCAGCAGTTACGATGGACTCCGCTCCTACAATGAGCAGTTCTTC
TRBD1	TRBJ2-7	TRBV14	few	CASSQSLGQGSYEQYF	TGTGCCAGCAGCCAATCCCTAGGACAGGGCTCCTACGAGCAGTACTTC
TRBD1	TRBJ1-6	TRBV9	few	CASSLTGQVSSPLHF	TGTGCCAGCAGCTTGACGGGACAGGTCTCTTCACCCCTCCACTTT
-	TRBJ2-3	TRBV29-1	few	CSVESQSSFYTDTQYF	TGCAGCGTTGAGTCACAGTCGAGCTTTTACACAGATACGCAGTATTTT
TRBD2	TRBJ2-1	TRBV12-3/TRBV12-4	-	CASSPRVLAGNNEQFF	TGTGCCAGCAGCCCTAGGGTGTTAGCGGGAAACAATGAGCAGTTCTTC
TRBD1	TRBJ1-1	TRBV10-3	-	CVISGTAMNTEAFF	TGTGTCATCAGCGGGACAGCCATGAACACTGAAGCTTTCTTT
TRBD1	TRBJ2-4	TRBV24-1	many	CATSDGGQVKNIQYF	TGTGCCACCAGTGATGGGGGACAGGTAAAAAACATTCAGTACTTC
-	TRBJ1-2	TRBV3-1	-	CASSQPSFYGYTF	TGTGCCAGCAGCCAACCCAGTTTCTATGGCTACACCTTC
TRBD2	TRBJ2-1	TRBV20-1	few	CSAQTLAGGSGDEQFF	TGCAGTGCTCAGACCCTAGCGGGAGGGTCTGGCGATGAGCAGTTCTTC
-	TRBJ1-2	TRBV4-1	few	CASSQDQRAYGYTF	TGCGCCAGCAGCCAAGATCAAAGGGCGTATGGCTACACCTTC
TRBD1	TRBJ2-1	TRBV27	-	CASSLPDRAQFF	TGTGCCAGCAGTTTACCCGACAGGGCGCAGTTCTTC
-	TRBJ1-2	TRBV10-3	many	CAISVVQGHPYGYTF	TGTGCCATCAGTGTGGTACAGGGCCATCCCTATGGCTACACCTTC
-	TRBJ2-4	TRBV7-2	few	CASSLDYQDIQYF	TGTGCCAGCAGCTTAGACTACCAGGACATTCAGTACTTC
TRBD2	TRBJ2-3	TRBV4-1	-	CASSPGYGGTDTQYF	TGCGCCAGCAGCCCTGGTTACGGGGGGACAGATACGCAGTATTTT